Listed below are T cell receptor beta chains from one sample, sequenced in a study of cytomegalovirus exposure and HLA in healthy donors. Generated by immunoSEQ multiplex PCR, the TCRdb table keeps only in-frame clones and is missing some. In the table there are a few hundred thousand clones, about nine tenths of which are singletons. Material for sequencing was PBMCs. These receptors were obtained from a woman younger than 35 in good health and CMV-seronegative. Both conserved end residues are part of each CDR3. Fields, in order: J gene, V gene, clone size, CDR3 protein. For some rows the clone size is stated as once, few or many, or as a class when expanded; others skip it.

J gene: TRBJ1-1
V gene: TRBV6-5
clone size: NA
CDR3 protein: CASSYSRLMNTEAFF

J gene: TRBJ2-7
V gene: TRBV6-5
clone size: NA
CDR3 protein: CASSYRGQGTYEQYF

J gene: TRBJ1-2
V gene: TRBV6-5
clone size: NA
CDR3 protein: CASSYSTGGYYGYTF

J gene: TRBJ2-5
V gene: TRBV10-3
clone size: NA
CDR3 protein: CAISESQGSQETQYF

J gene: TRBJ2-7
V gene: TRBV6-6
clone size: NA
CDR3 protein: CASSYSASGVVNEQYF

J gene: TRBJ1-2
V gene: TRBV19
clone size: NA
CDR3 protein: CASSRGNADGYTF

J gene: TRBJ1-1
V gene: TRBV2
clone size: once
CDR3 protein: CASRLDRTANTEAFF

J gene: TRBJ2-3
V gene: TRBV25-1
clone size: NA
CDR3 protein: CASSEISGATDTQYF

J gene: TRBJ1-2
V gene: TRBV5-6
clone size: NA
CDR3 protein: CASSLIGEGHGYTF

J gene: TRBJ2-6
V gene: TRBV6-1
clone size: NA
CDR3 protein: CASSDRNQAALPRANVLTF

J gene: TRBJ2-7
V gene: TRBV4-3
clone size: NA
CDR3 protein: CASSQDGTGATYEQYF

J gene: TRBJ1-1
V gene: TRBV6-4
clone size: NA
CDR3 protein: CANPDNLNTEAFF

J gene: TRBJ2-3
V gene: TRBV7-8
clone size: NA
CDR3 protein: CASSLRLAGPDTQYF

J gene: TRBJ2-3
V gene: TRBV9
clone size: NA
CDR3 protein: CASSVGLAGVSDTQYF

J gene: TRBJ2-7
V gene: TRBV5-4
clone size: NA
CDR3 protein: CASSPGTSGRASEQYF

J gene: TRBJ2-7
V gene: TRBV5-1
clone size: NA
CDR3 protein: CASSLAGGGYEQYF

J gene: TRBJ1-4
V gene: TRBV2
clone size: NA
CDR3 protein: CASSEGEGRTNEKLFF

J gene: TRBJ2-2
V gene: TRBV7-2
clone size: NA
CDR3 protein: CASSPSPGTGELFF

J gene: TRBJ1-3
V gene: TRBV18
clone size: NA
CDR3 protein: CASSPQQRLKRFGNTIYF

J gene: TRBJ2-7
V gene: TRBV4-3
clone size: NA
CDR3 protein: CASSQDRGYEQYF

J gene: TRBJ1-4
V gene: TRBV4-2
clone size: NA
CDR3 protein: CASSQTTGMKLFF

J gene: TRBJ2-7
V gene: TRBV6-5
clone size: NA
CDR3 protein: CAITGTSVGEQYF

J gene: TRBJ2-3
V gene: TRBV5-4
clone size: NA
CDR3 protein: CASSFGSSGSTDTQYF

J gene: TRBJ1-2
V gene: TRBV7-2
clone size: many
CDR3 protein: CASSPQVGWGTGYTF

J gene: TRBJ1-2
V gene: TRBV9
clone size: NA
CDR3 protein: CASSVAGRGTGGHGYTF

J gene: TRBJ2-1
V gene: TRBV6-1
clone size: NA
CDR3 protein: CASADPLAGDNEQFF

J gene: TRBJ1-1
V gene: TRBV6-1
clone size: NA
CDR3 protein: CASTPRRGPAEAFF

J gene: TRBJ1-2
V gene: TRBV6-6
clone size: NA
CDR3 protein: CASSYSGGNYGYTF

J gene: TRBJ1-2
V gene: TRBV18
clone size: once
CDR3 protein: CASSPPVDYGYTF

J gene: TRBJ1-2
V gene: TRBV2
clone size: NA
CDR3 protein: CASGKQDNYGYTF

J gene: TRBJ2-2
V gene: TRBV4-3
clone size: NA
CDR3 protein: CASSHALSSGTNTGELFF

J gene: TRBJ1-2
V gene: TRBV2
clone size: once
CDR3 protein: CASSFTDTGLNGYTF

J gene: TRBJ2-2
V gene: TRBV2
clone size: few
CDR3 protein: CASGQANTGELFF

J gene: TRBJ1-5
V gene: TRBV6-5
clone size: NA
CDR3 protein: CASSHDSYQPQHF

J gene: TRBJ1-1
V gene: TRBV25-1
clone size: NA
CDR3 protein: CASSESKGGFATEAFF